This T cell receptor beta chain emerged from a study of control samples from healthy donors and cancer patients. This CDR3 spans 13 amino acids. The V gene lost 6 bases and the J gene lost 4 bases, with 12 bases spanning the gap. Germline V gene lookup returns CDR1 ENHRY and CDR2 SYGVKD. Clones were sequenced by immunoSEQ multiplex PCR, and TCRdb holds only the in-frame ones, with some missing. This table has about 150,000 clones, about 94% appearing once. The sequenced sample was blood. The TCR originated in a man aged 50 to 59 in good health. V usage is TRBV10-3 and J usage is TRBJ1-1; tentative D call: TRBD1 (5 bases). Here the CDR3 DNA reads TGTGCCATCAGCCACAAGGGGAGCACTGAAGCTTTCTTT. Its translation is CAISHKGSTEAFF.